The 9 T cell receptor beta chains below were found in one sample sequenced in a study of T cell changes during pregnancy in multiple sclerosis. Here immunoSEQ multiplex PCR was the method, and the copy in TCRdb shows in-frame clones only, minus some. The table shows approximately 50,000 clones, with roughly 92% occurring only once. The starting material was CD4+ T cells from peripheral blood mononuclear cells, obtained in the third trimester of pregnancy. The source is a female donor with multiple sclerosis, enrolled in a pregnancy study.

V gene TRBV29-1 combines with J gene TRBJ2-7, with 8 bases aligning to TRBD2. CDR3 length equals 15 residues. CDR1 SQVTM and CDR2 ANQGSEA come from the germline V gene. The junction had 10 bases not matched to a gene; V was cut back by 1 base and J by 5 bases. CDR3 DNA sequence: TGCAGCGTTGAAGGATCGGGCGGGAGGAAAGACGAGCAGTACTTC. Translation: CSVEGSGGRKDEQYF.

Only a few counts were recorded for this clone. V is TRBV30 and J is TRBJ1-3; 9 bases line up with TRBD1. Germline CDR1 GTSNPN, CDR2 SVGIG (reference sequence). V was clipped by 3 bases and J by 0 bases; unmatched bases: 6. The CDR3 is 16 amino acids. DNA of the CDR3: TGTGCCTGGAGACCTCGGACAGGGGACTCTGGAAACACCATATATTTT. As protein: CAWRPRTGDSGNTIYF.

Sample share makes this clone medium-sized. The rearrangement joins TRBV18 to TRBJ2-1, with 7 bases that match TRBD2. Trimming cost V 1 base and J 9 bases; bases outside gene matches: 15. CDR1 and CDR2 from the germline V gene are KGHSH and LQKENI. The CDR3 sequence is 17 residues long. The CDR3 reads CASSPLPRGGSGGEQFF. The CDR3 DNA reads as TGTGCCAGCTCACCACTACCTCGAGGAGGTTCGGGAGGTGAGCAGTTCTTC.

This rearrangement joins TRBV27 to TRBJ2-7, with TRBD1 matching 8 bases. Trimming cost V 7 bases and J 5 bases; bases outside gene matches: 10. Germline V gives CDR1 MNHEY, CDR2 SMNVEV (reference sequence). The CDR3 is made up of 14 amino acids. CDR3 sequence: CASKRQGLVHEQYF. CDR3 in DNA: TGTGCCAGCAAAAGACAGGGGCTAGTCCACGAGCAGTACTTC.

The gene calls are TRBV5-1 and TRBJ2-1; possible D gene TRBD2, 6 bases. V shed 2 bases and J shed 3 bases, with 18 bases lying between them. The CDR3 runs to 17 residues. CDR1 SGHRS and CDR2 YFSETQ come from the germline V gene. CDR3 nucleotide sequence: TGCGCCAGCAGCTTCAACTCAGGAGGCGGGATCTACAATGAGCAGTTCTTC. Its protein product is CASSFNSGGGIYNEQFF.

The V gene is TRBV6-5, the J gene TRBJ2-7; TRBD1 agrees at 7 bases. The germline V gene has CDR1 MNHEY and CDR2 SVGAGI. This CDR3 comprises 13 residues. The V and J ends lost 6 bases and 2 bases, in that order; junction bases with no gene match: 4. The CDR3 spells CASRQTGTYEQYF. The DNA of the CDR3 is TGTGCCAGCAGACAGACAGGGACCTACGAGCAGTACTTC.

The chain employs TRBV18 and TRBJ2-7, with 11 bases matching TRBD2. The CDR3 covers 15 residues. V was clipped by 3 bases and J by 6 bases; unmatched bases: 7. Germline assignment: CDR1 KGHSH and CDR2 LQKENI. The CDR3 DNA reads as TGTGCCAGCTCACCGTATAGCGGGAGGGCCAGCGAGCAGTACTTC. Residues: CASSPYSGRASEQYF. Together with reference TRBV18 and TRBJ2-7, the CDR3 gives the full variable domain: NAGVMQNPRHLVRRRGQEARLRCSPMKGHSHVYWYRQLPEEGLKFMVYLQKENIIDESGMPKERFSAEFPKEGPSILRIQQVVRGDSAAYFCASSPYSGRASEQYFGPGTRLTVT.

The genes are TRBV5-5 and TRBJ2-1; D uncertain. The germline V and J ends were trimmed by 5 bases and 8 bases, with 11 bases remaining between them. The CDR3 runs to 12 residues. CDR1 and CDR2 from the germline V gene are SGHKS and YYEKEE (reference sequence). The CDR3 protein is CASSLRGHEQFF. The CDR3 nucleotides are TGTGCCAGCAGTCTTAGAGGCCATGAGCAGTTCTTC.

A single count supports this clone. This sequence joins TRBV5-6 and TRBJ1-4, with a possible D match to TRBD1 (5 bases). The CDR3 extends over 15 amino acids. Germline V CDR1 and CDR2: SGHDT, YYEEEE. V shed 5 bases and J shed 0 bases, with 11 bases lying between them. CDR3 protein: CASREGVSTNEKLFF. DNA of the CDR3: TGTGCCAGCAGAGAAGGGGTTTCAACTAATGAAAAACTGTTTTTT.